The 18 T cell receptor beta chains below were found in one sample sequenced in a study of T cells after yellow fever vaccination. TCRdb processed the 5' RACE reads anew with MiXCR; each CDR3 protein has one entry. The table has approximately 110,000 distinct CDR3 sequences, under 8.5% seen once. Sequences were derived from CD4+ T cells sorted from PBMCs, sampled approximately 11 days after the first yellow fever vaccination. Source of these receptors: a man between 18 and 29 years old who received the YFV17D yellow fever vaccine.

The sample holds many counts of this clonotype. This chain connects TRBV4-3 to TRBJ2-2; D is unclear. The germline V gene encodes CDR1 LGHNA and CDR2 YSLEER. Trimming took 0 bases from V and 3 from J, leaving 11 bases between them. The CDR3 has 16 residues. CDR3 nucleotides: TGCGCCAGCAGCCAAGATAGATCAGGACACACCGGGGAGCTGTTTTTT. Protein product: CASSQDRSGHTGELFF.

The chain links TRBV11-2 to TRBJ2-7; TRBD1 agrees at 7 bases. V lost 3 bases and J lost 2; bases outside the gene matches: 1. Germline V gene sequence: CDR1 SGHAT, CDR2 FQNNGV. This CDR3 has 13 amino acids. CDR3 region: CASSFGQAYEQYV. In nucleotides, the CDR3 is TGTGCCAGCAGCTTCGGACAGGCCTACGAGCAGTACGTC.

To note about this clonotype: A single base separates this from a much larger clone, so it may be a read error. The chain recombines TRBV4-1 with TRBJ2-5; 11 bases agree with TRBD2. The CDR3 loop spans 17 amino acids. V lost 1 base and J lost 5; bases outside the gene matches: 9. Germline CDR1 MGHRA, CDR2 YSYEKL. The CDR3 bases are TGCGCCAGCAGCCAAGCCGGGGCTAGCGGGGGGAAGGAGACCCAGTACTTC. It encodes CASSQAGASGGKETQYF.

The V call is TRBV5-4, the J call TRBJ2-5; D may be TRBD1 (6 bases). V was shortened by 4 bases and J by 2 bases, with 15 bases between the two germline ends. Per germline, CDR1 SGHNT and CDR2 YYREEE (reference sequence). CDR3 length equals 15 residues. The CDR3 bases are TGTGCCAGCAGCCCCCCGGGGACAAGACAAGAGACCCAGTACTTC. Translation: CASSPPGTRQETQYF.

In this sample, this clonotype turned up many times. The chain uses TRBV5-6 and TRBJ2-7, with unresolved D. This CDR3 is built from 13 residues. V was cut by 1 base and J by 8 bases, with 13 bases left in between. CDR1 SGHDT and CDR2 YYEEEE come from the germline V gene. CDR3 in DNA: TGTGCCAGCAGCTTGCTGGCAGGCGGTAAGCAGTACGTC. Translation: CASSLLAGGKQYV.

Many counts were recorded for this clonotype. V and J are TRBV10-3 and TRBJ1-1, with no clear D. This CDR3 contains 13 residues. Trimming shortened V by 6 bases and J by 3 bases, and 11 bases separated the two germline ends. The germline V gene encodes CDR1 ENHRY and CDR2 SYGVKD. The CDR3 sequence: CAIRDNMDTEAFF. The DNA of the CDR3 is TGTGCCATCAGAGACAACATGGACACTGAAGCTTTCTTT.

This clonotype was found many times. The rearrangement uses TRBV12-3 or TRBV12-4 and TRBJ2-3; the match to TRBD1 covers 9 bases. The CDR3 is 14 amino acids. Trimming removed 7 bases from V and 2 bases from J; junction bases left unmatched: 4. The CDR3 bases are TGTGCCAGCATCGACAGGGGGATCACAGATACGCAGTATTTT. Protein: CASIDRGITDTQYF.

This clonotype was recorded many times. The rearrangement uses TRBV2 and TRBJ2-2; 9 positions match TRBD2. The CDR3 length is 15 residues. Germline values: CDR1 SNHLY, CDR2 FYNNEI. J was trimmed by 2 bases and V by 7 bases; bases with no gene match: 5. The CDR3 loop is CASTLTSGNTGELFF. The CDR3 region has the DNA TGTGCCAGCACCCTGACTAGCGGAAACACCGGGGAGCTGTTTTTT. The variable domain in full, completed from reference TRBV2 and TRBJ2-2, reads EPEVTQTPSHQVTQMGQEVILRCVPISNHLYFYWYRQILGQKVEFLVSFYNNEISEKSEIFDDQFSVERPDGSNFTLKIRSTKLEDSAMYFCASTLTSGNTGELFFGEGSRLTVL.

The CDR3 protein is CASSYRSSGGGEQFF. The CDR3 DNA is TGTGCCAGCAGCTATCGCTCTAGCGGGGGAGGTGAGCAGTTCTTC. The chain carries TRBV11-3 and TRBJ2-1; 10 nucleotides match TRBD2. The germline V gene has CDR1 SGHNT and CDR2 YENEEA. V was pared by 4 bases and J by 9 bases, with 9 bases of the junction left unmatched. The CDR3 spans 15 residues.

This clonotype was observed a handful of times. The chain uses TRBV12-3 or TRBV12-4 and TRBJ1-5; 8 bases map to TRBD1. This CDR3 has 14 residues. Trimming at V came to 7 bases and at J to 7 bases, leaving 9 bases not matched to a gene. CDR3 in amino acids: CASTRDRGGQPQHF. CDR3 sequence (DNA): TGTGCCAGCACCCGAGACAGGGGCGGCCAGCCCCAGCATTTT.

This clonotype was observed a few times. The DNA for the CDR3 is TGCGCCAGCAGCGCCGGACTGTACTCTGGAAACACCATATATTTT. Amino acids: CASSAGLYSGNTIYF. The rearrangement joins TRBV5-1 to TRBJ1-3; the D is unclear. Germline V gives CDR1 SGHRS, CDR2 YFSETQ. The germline V and J ends were trimmed by 4 bases and 0 bases, with 11 bases remaining between them. The CDR3 is 15 residues long.

In its sample, this clonotype was seen many times. The genes are TRBV2 and TRBJ2-3, with 8 nucleotides matching TRBD2. Germline V gene data show CDR1 as SNHLY and CDR2 as FYNNEI. Trimming removed 10 bases from V and 2 bases from J; junction bases left unmatched: 8. CDR3 length: 14 amino acids. The CDR3 sequence: CATRSGGLTDTQYF. The CDR3 coding sequence is TGTGCCACCCGAAGCGGGGGCCTCACAGATACGCAGTATTTT.

This clonotype has at least ten counts. The chain joins TRBV7-2 to TRBJ1-1; D possibly corresponds to TRBD1 (5 bases). CDR3 length: 15 residues. Germline CDR1 reads SGHTA; CDR2 reads FQGNSA. Deletions cut 0 bases from V and 6 bases from J, with 14 bases between. CDR3 region: CASSLARQGESEAFF. DNA for the CDR3: TGTGCCAGCAGCTTAGCGCGCCAAGGGGAGTCTGAAGCTTTCTTT.

The sample holds many counts of this clonotype. The V gene is TRBV7-2, the J gene TRBJ2-7; possibly TRBD1 or TRBD2 for D (5 bases each). The CDR3 totals 15 residues. V gave up 2 bases and J gave up 4 bases, with 15 bases separating them. CDR1 is SGHTA and CDR2 is FQGNSA in the germline V gene. The CDR3 region is CASSLFTGQWYEQYF. CDR3 in DNA: TGTGCCAGCAGCTTATTCACGGGGCAATGGTACGAGCAGTACTTC.

J is TRBJ2-5 and V is TRBV5-4, with 15 bases lining up with TRBD2. Germline V gives CDR1 SGHNT, CDR2 YYREEE (reference sequence). The CDR3 runs to 17 residues. V dropped 4 bases and J dropped 5; count of bases not matched to a gene: 9. The CDR3 here is CASSAPGLAGGGETQYF. CDR3 sequence (DNA): TGTGCCAGCAGCGCCCCGGGACTAGCGGGGGGCGGGGAGACCCAGTACTTC.

The chain uses TRBV12-2 and TRBJ1-5; the table's D call, TRBD1, was not checked against the DNA. TRBV12-2 is given as a pseudogene. The CDR3 runs to 17 residues. The DNA for the CDR3 is TGTGCAAGTCGCTTCCAGAGGACAGGGGGCATGGGTCAGCCCCAGCATTTT. Translation gives CASRFQRTGGMGQPQHF.

The chain uses TRBV5-1 and TRBJ2-1, with D hard to call. Trimming removed 0 bases at V and 5 bases at J, with 15 bases between. The CDR3 covers 16 residues. Germline lookup yields CDR1 SGHRS and CDR2 YFSETQ. As DNA, the CDR3 is TGCGCCAGCAGCTTGGGCACAGACATCAGAGACAATGAGCAGTTCTTC. It translates to CASSLGTDIRDNEQFF.

The chain combines TRBV18 with TRBJ2-5; a weak D match, TRBD2 (7 bases). CDR1 KGHSH and CDR2 LQKENI come from the germline V gene. Trimming took off 1 base at V and 4 bases at J, with 10 bases between the two ends. The CDR3 loop spans 14 amino acids. CDR3 DNA: TGTGCCAGCTCACCACGGGGGGGCCGAGAGACCCAGTACTTC. It is translated as CASSPRGGRETQYF.